This T cell receptor (beta chain) was found in a study of blood T cells in healthy people across ages. The use of a sample-barcoded 5' primer and a J-beta primer mix characterized a second PCR of about 7 to 12 cycles. Each of the samples gave a minimum of 3 million paired-end reads that contained CDR3. MiXCR, applied by TCRdb to the 5' RACE reads, yields one record per CDR3 protein. The profile shows 1.4 million to 1.5 million distinct CDR3 sequences, 42% of them singletons. The CDR3 runs to 16 residues. The ends were cut back, 4 bases at V and 6 bases at J, with 22 bases in the middle. The V and J genes are TRBV12-3 or TRBV12-4 and TRBJ2-7; D is unclear. Sequenced input: blood. This TCR came from a woman aged 18-29 years in good health. CDR3 DNA: TGTGCCAGCAGTTCAAGCCCCAAAGCCCCGCCGGGCGAGCAGTACTTC. Encoded protein: CASSSSPKAPPGEQYF.